This is a list of T cell receptor beta chains from one sample in a study of blood T cells in healthy people across ages. A single record per CDR3 protein comes from TCRdb applying MiXCR to the 5' RACE reads. The sample holds hundreds of thousands of distinct CDR3 sequences, approximately 52% seen once. Specimen: blood. These receptors were collected from a woman older than 75 in good health. The CDR3 runs from the conserved cysteine through the conserved F or W. D genes are given only for firm matches. Some rows have no size entry. The others give once, few or many, or a class for an expanded clone.

NA	TRBV12-3/TRBV12-4	once	TRBJ2-3	TGTGCCAGCAGTGCGATGGGTAGCACAGATACGCAGTATTTT	CASSAMGSTDTQYF
NA	TRBV9	many	TRBJ2-1	TGTGCCAGCAGCGTATCCAGTAGGGCCGGATTCTACAATGAGCAGTTCTTC	CASSVSSRAGFYNEQFF
TRBD1	TRBV15	many	TRBJ2-7	TGTGCCACCACCCGTTCGGGACAGAGATCCTACGAGCAGTACTTC	CATTRSGQRSYEQYF
TRBD1	TRBV12-3/TRBV12-4	few	TRBJ2-7	TGTGCCAGCAGTTTATTCGGACAGGGGGTTATCGATGAGCAGTACTTC	CASSLFGQGVIDEQYF
NA	TRBV7-9	many	TRBJ1-2	TGTGCCAGCAGCCAGGACGGGGCTAACTATGGCTACACCTTC	CASSQDGANYGYTF
NA	TRBV20-1	NA	TRBJ1-2	TGCAGTGCTAGCGCAGAGATAATCCCCGGCTACACCTTC	CSASAEIIPGYTF
NA	TRBV5-6	NA	TRBJ1-1	TGTGCCAGCAGCTTGTTCGGGGACCTTAAGATGAACACTGAAGCTTTCTTT	CASSLFGDLKMNTEAFF
TRBD2	TRBV3-1	few	TRBJ2-2	TGTGCCAGCAGCCGCAATAGCGGGGCCAACACCGGGGAGCTGTTTTTT	CASSRNSGANTGELFF
NA	TRBV5-1	few	TRBJ1-1	TGCGCCAGCAGCTTGGGATCTAGGGCAGAGTCTGAAGCTTTCTTT	CASSLGSRAESEAFF
TRBD2	TRBV6-1	many	TRBJ2-3	TGTGCCAGCACCCCCGGAGCGGGGGGCACAGATACGCAGTATTTT	CASTPGAGGTDTQYF
NA	TRBV20-1	many	TRBJ2-7	TGCAGTGCTAGTCAAGGCGCCTCTTACTACGAGCAGTACTTC	CSASQGASYYEQYF
TRBD1	TRBV29-1	NA	TRBJ1-2	TGCAGCGGGAAAAGACAGGGCTATGGCTACACCTTC	CSGKRQGYGYTF
NA	TRBV12-3/TRBV12-4	NA	TRBJ1-4	TGTGCCAGCAGCGTAACAGGGTATCATAATGAAAAACTGTTTTTT	CASSVTGYHNEKLFF
NA	TRBV25-1	many	TRBJ2-7	TGTGCCAGCAGTGTCTATGGACCCGGGGCCTACGAGCAGTACTTC	CASSVYGPGAYEQYF
NA	TRBV6-2/TRBV6-3	many	TRBJ2-5	TGTGCCAGCAGTTACTCGACGGTCAGCGCCCAGTACTTC	CASSYSTVSAQYF
TRBD2	TRBV6-6	NA	TRBJ2-5	TGTCTTAGCAGTTGGGGAGGGAGGGAAGAGACCCAGTACTTC	CLSSWGGREETQYF
NA	TRBV5-1	NA	TRBJ2-5	TGCGCCAGCAGCTTAGGTGCGAGCGGAAAAGAGGCCCAGTACTTC	CASSLGASGKEAQYF
NA	TRBV15	NA	TRBJ1-2	TGTGCCACCAGCAGAGCACGGCAGGGAGACAGCGGCTACACCTTC	CATSRARQGDSGYTF
TRBD1	TRBV29-1	few	TRBJ2-5	TGCAGCGTTGTACCGACAGGGCATGAAGAGACCCAGTACTTC	CSVVPTGHEETQYF
TRBD2	TRBV5-4	NA	TRBJ2-7	TGTGCCAGCAGGGGACTAGCGGGAGAGGATGAGCAGTACTTC	CASRGLAGEDEQYF
NA	TRBV19	few	TRBJ2-1	TGTGCCAGTAGCTTTGGCTCGGCCACCCCGTTCTTC	CASSFGSATPFF
NA	TRBV5-1	many	TRBJ2-3	TGCGCCAGCAGCTTAGGCTCATACACAGATACGCAGTATTTT	CASSLGSYTDTQYF
NA	TRBV12-3/TRBV12-4	many	TRBJ2-1	TGTGCCAGCAGACCTGCCATGTACAATGAGCAGTTCTTC	CASRPAMYNEQFF
TRBD1	TRBV10-3	NA	TRBJ2-3	TGTGCCATCACCCGGACAGGGGAAACAGATACGCAGTATTTT	CAITRTGETDTQYF
NA	TRBV29-1	NA	TRBJ2-5	TGCAGCGTTGACATCCGGGAGACCCAGTACTTC	CSVDIRETQYF
TRBD2	TRBV18	NA	TRBJ2-1	TGTGCCAGCTCACCCGTAGCGGGCCTCTCCTACAATGAGCAGTTCTTC	CASSPVAGLSYNEQFF
TRBD1	TRBV6-6	few	TRBJ1-5	TGTGCCAGCAGTTACTCACAGGGGGGGTATCAGCCCCAGCATTTT	CASSYSQGGYQPQHF
NA	TRBV11-2	once	TRBJ2-1	TGTGCCAGCAGTCTAAGACGAGCCCCCTACAATGAGCAGTTCTTC	CASSLRRAPYNEQFF
NA	TRBV27	many	TRBJ1-6	TGTGCCAGCAGTTTGGCGTCAGCCAATTCACCCCTCCACTTT	CASSLASANSPLHF
NA	TRBV29-1	NA	TRBJ2-7	TGCAGCGTTGTCGTCCGCTCCTACGAGCAGTACTTC	CSVVVRSYEQYF
NA	TRBV21-1	NA	TRBJ1-1	TGTGCCAGCAGCAAAAGCGGACAGGGGGCAGGAAGCACTGAAGCTTTCTTT	CASSKSGQGAGSTEAFF
TRBD2	TRBV4-2	once	TRBJ2-1	TGTGCCAGCAGCCAAGATAAAGGGACTACTTACAATGAGCAGTTCTTC	CASSQDKGTTYNEQFF
TRBD1	TRBV10-3	once	TRBJ1-2	TGTGCCATCAGTGAAAACAGGGGGGACTATGGCTACACCTTC	CAISENRGDYGYTF
TRBD2	TRBV7-6	many	TRBJ2-3	TGTGCCAGCAGCCCACGGCTGCTAGCGGCCACAGATACGCAGTATTTT	CASSPRLLAATDTQYF
NA	TRBV15	NA	TRBJ2-1	TGTGCCACCAGCAGTGGGGCGGGGAAGGACAATGAGCAGTTCTTC	CATSSGAGKDNEQFF
NA	TRBV6-5	NA	TRBJ2-7	TGTGCCAGCAGTTACTCGTCAAGCGGGCCTTACTACGAGCAGTACTTC	CASSYSSSGPYYEQYF
NA	TRBV14	once	TRBJ1-5	TGTGCCAGCAGCCAAATGAGCAATCAGCCCCAGCATTTT	CASSQMSNQPQHF
NA	TRBV7-2	NA	TRBJ1-1	TGTGCCAGCAGCTCCCGCATGTCTGAAGCTTTCTTT	CASSSRMSEAFF
NA	TRBV29-1	few	TRBJ2-5	TGCAGCGCCCTGGCTCTGGGGGAGACCCAGTACTTC	CSALALGETQYF
TRBD1	TRBV7-9	NA	TRBJ2-1	TGTGCCAGCAGCACGGGGACAGGGAGCTCCTATGAGCAGTTCTTC	CASSTGTGSSYEQFF
NA	TRBV6-5	NA	TRBJ2-5	TGTGCCAATTCGAGACTAACTAAAGGGACCCAGTACTTC	CANSRLTKGTQYF